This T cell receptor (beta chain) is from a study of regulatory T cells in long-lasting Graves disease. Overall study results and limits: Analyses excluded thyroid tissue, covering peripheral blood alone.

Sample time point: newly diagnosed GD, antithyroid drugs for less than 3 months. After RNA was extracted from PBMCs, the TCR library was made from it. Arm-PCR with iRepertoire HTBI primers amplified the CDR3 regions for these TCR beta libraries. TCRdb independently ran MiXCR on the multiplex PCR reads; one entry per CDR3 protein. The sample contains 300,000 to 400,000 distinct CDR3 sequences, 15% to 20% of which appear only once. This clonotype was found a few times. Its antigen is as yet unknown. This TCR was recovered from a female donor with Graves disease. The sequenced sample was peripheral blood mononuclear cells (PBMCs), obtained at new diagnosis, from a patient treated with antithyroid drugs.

The CDR3 protein is CASSAQTVYGYTF. The CDR3 bases are TGTGCCAGCAGCGCCCAGACAGTTTATGGCTACACCTTC. This chain uses TRBV7-9 with TRBJ1-2; a weak D match, TRBD1 (5 bases). V was trimmed by 5 bases and J by 5 bases, leaving 12 bases between them. From germline, CDR1 is SEHNR and CDR2 FQNEAQ (reference sequence). The CDR3 consists of 13 residues.